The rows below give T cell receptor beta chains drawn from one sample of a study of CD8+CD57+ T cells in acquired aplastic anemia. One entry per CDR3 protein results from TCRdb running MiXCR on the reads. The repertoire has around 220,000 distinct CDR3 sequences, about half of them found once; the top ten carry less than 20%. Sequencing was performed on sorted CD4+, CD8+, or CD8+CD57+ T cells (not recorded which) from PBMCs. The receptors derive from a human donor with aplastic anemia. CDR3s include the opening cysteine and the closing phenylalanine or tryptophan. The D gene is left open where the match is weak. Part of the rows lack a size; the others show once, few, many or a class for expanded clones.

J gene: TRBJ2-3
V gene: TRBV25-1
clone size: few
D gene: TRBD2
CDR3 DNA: TGTGCCAGCAGTGAACTAGCGGGGAGCACAGATACGCAGTATTTT
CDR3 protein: CASSELAGSTDTQYF

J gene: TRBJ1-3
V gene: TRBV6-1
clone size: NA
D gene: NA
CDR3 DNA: TGTGCCAGCAGCGACAGACCATCTACTGGAAACACCATATATTTT
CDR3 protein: CASSDRPSTGNTIYF

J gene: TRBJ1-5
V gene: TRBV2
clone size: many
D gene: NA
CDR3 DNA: TGTGCCAGCAGACACATCAATCAGCCCCAGCATTTT
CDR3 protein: CASRHINQPQHF

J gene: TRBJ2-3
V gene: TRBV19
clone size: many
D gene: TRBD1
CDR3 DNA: TGTGCCAGTAGTTCGGGACAGGGCACAGATACGCAGTATTTT
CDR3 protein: CASSSGQGTDTQYF

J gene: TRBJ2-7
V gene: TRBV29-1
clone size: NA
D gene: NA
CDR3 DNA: TGCAGCGTTGGACCGGGAGTCTCCTACGAGCAGTACTTC
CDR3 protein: CSVGPGVSYEQYF

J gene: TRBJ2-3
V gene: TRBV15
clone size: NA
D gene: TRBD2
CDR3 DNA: TGTGCCACCAGCAGGGGACTAGCGGGGGGGCTTGGAGATACGCAGTATTTT
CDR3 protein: CATSRGLAGGLGDTQYF

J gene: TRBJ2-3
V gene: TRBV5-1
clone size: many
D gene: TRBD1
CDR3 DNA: TGCGCCAGCAGCTTGACGGACAGGGGAAGCACAGATACGCAGTATTTT
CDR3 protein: CASSLTDRGSTDTQYF

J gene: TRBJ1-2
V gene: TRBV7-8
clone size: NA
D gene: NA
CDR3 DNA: TGTGCCAGCAGCTCGGACATATCTAACTATGGCTACACCTTC
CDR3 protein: CASSSDISNYGYTF

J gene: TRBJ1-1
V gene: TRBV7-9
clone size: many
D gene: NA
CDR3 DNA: TGTGCCAGCAGATCAGTCGCACAGTACACTGAAGCTTTCTTT
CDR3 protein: CASRSVAQYTEAFF

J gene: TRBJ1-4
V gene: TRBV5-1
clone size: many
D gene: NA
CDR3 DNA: TGCGCCAGCAGGAGGGGAGGGGATGAAAAACTGTTTTTT
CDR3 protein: CASRRGGDEKLFF

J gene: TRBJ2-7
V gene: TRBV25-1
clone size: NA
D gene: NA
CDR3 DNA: TGTGCCAGCAGTGAAACCGGGACTCCCCCCGGTTACGAGCAGTACTTC
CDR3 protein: CASSETGTPPGYEQYF

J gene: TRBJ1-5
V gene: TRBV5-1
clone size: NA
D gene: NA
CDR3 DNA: TGCGCCAGCAGCCCGACTGCTTGGCAGTCCGGCAATCAGCCCCAGCATTTT
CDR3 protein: CASSPTAWQSGNQPQHF

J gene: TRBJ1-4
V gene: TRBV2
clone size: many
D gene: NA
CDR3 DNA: TGTGCCAGCAAATGGGCAGTCTATGAAAAACTGTTTTTT
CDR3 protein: CASKWAVYEKLFF

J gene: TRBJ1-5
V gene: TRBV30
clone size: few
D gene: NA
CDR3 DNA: TGTGCCTGGAGTGGAGGAGGGGGAGGGCCCCAGCATTTT
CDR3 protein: CAWSGGGGGPQHF

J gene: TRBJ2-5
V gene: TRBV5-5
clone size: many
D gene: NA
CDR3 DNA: TGTGCCAGCAGCCCCGTAACGGAGGGGACCCAGTACTTC
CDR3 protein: CASSPVTEGTQYF

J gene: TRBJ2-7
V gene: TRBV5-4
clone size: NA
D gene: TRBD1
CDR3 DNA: TGTGCCAGCAGCTTGGAACAGGGGTCGGGAGAGCAGTACTTC
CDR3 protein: CASSLEQGSGEQYF

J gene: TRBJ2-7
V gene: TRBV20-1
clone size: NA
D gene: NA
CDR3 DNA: TGCAGTGCCCAGAGGGATCCGGCAGGCGAGCAGTACTTC
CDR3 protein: CSAQRDPAGEQYF

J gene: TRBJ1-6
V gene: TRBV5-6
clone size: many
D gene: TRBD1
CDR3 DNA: TGTGCCAGCAGCAGCCCGGGACAGGGGGAATCACCCCTCCACTTT
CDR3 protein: CASSSPGQGESPLHF

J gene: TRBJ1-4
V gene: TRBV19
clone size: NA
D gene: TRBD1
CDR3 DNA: TGTGCCAGTACAAGAATCCGGGACAGATGGAATGAAAAACTGTTTTTT
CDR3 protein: CASTRIRDRWNEKLFF

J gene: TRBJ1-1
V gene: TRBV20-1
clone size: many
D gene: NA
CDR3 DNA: TGCAGTGCTAGTTCCGGACAGAGGTCGCGAGGCACTGAAGCTTTCTTT
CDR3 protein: CSASSGQRSRGTEAFF

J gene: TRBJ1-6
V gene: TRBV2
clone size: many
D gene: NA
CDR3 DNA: TGTGCCAGCAGTGGGAGGCCGGGGGCCAATTCACCCCTCCACTTT
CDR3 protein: CASSGRPGANSPLHF

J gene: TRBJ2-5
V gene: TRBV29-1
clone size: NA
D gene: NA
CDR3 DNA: TGCAGCGTTGAAGGGATGGGCAGGGTTCCAGAGACCCAGTACTTC
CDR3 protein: CSVEGMGRVPETQYF

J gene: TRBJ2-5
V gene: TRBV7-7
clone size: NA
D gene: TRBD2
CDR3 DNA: TGTGCTAGCAGCTCCCACAGCGGGGGTTGGGAGACCCAGTACTTC
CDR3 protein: CASSSHSGGWETQYF

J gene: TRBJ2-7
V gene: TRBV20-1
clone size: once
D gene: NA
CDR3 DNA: TGCAGTGCTCTGCCGGGACTCTACGAGCAGTACTTC
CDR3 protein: CSALPGLYEQYF

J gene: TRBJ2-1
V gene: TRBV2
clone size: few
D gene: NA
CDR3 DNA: TGTGCCACCATGTCAACCACAGGGCAGGGATACAATGAGCAGTTCTTC
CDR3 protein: CATMSTTGQGYNEQFF

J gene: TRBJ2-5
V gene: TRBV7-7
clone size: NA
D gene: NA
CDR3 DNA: TGTGCTAGCAGCTATTCGGCCCTCCAAGAGACCCAGTACTTC
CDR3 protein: CASSYSALQETQYF